This TCR beta chain came from a study of identical twins. Study observations and caveats: Less excess twin sharing appeared in beta out-of-frame sequences. Memory repertoires lacked the insertion deficit that abundant cord blood beta clonotypes showed. When twins shared out-of-frame alpha sequences, those sequences had excess low generation probability.

TCRdb redid the calling of the 5' RACE reads with MiXCR, one entry per CDR3 protein. The table includes 350,000 to 600,000 distinct CDR3 sequences, about 14% detected once. Trimming removed 7 bases from V and 0 bases from J, with 22 bases in between. In germline, CDR1 is SNHLY, CDR2 FYNNEI. This CDR3 region has 19 residues. Turning to this clonotype: What it binds is unknown.

The same specimen was also included in a second study, on yellow fever vaccine responses in identical twins.

This TCR came from a woman between 18 and 30 years old in good health. V and J are TRBV2 and TRBJ2-6; TRBD1 or TRBD2 may be the D gene (5 bases each). The sample comprised CD4+ T cells sorted from blood. Here the CDR3 reads CASIKRSGTGGSGANVLTF. For the CDR3, the DNA is TGTGCCAGCATCAAAAGATCCGGGACGGGTGGCTCTGGGGCCAACGTCCTGACTTTC.